The TCR beta chain under discussion was sequenced for a study of T cells in Graves' hyperthyroidism and ophthalmopathy. Turning to the study itself: Peripheral blood specimens were obtained at initial diagnosis, prior to any treatment.

This clonotype has ten or more counts. It was RNA transcripts that yielded the amplified TCR beta CDR3 regions. The HTBI set primed first-round TCR CDR3 RT-PCR. A single record per CDR3 protein comes from TCRdb applying MiXCR to the multiplex PCR reads. The table lists roughly 360,000 distinct CDR3 sequences, about 13% of them singletons. Diagnostic decisions used clinical symptoms, serum thyroxine and TRAb, thyroid ultrasound and orbital computed tomography. Fresh peripheral blood, about 9.6 ml, yielded the PBMCs. The receptor comes from a man in his thirties or forties with Graves' hyperthyroidism that later progressed to Graves' ophthalmopathy. Source material: blood.

This CDR3 is CASSLPGLAEVGELFF. CDR3 nucleotides: TGTGCCAGCAGTTTACCGGGACTAGCGGAAGTCGGGGAGCTGTTTTTT. The chain links TRBV12-3 or TRBV12-4 to TRBJ2-2; TRBD2 matches at 11 bases. This CDR3 region has 16 residues. Trimming cost V 2 bases and J 7 bases; bases outside gene matches: 6.